A single sample gave rise to the 12 T cell receptor beta chains below, sequenced in a study of cytomegalovirus exposure and HLA in healthy donors. With 60 Vbeta and 13 Jbeta primers, the PCR was carried out. Using immunoSEQ multiplex PCR, the repertoire was profiled, and TCRdb retains in-frame clones only, with some absent. Seen here are roughly 170,000 clones, roughly 82% observed once, and the top ten hold roughly 1.7%. Sample: PBMCs. The receptors come from a woman younger than 45 in good health and CMV-seronegative.

J is TRBJ1-2 and V is TRBV2, with D perhaps TRBD1 (6 bases). Germline V gene data show CDR1 as SNHLY and CDR2 as FYNNEI. V lost 6 bases, J lost 1 base, and 18 bases lay in between. The CDR3 totals 16 residues. CDR3 sequence: CASRERTDGYNYGYTF. The DNA of the CDR3 is TGTGCCAGCAGGGAACGGACAGACGGATATAACTATGGCTACACCTTC.

V is TRBV30 and J is TRBJ1-1, with D unresolved. The germline gives CDR1 GTSNPN, CDR2 SVGIG (reference sequence). V was pared by 5 bases and J by 0 bases, with 16 bases between. This CDR3 is built from 15 residues. The CDR3 nucleotides read TGTGCCTGGGTTAGGCGAGGGCCCATGAACACTGAAGCTTTCTTT. Encoded protein: CAWVRRGPMNTEAFF. Drawing the rest from reference TRBV30 and TRBJ1-1, the complete variable domain is SQTIHQWPATLVQPVGSPLSLECTVEGTSNPNLYWYRQAAGRGLQLLFYSVGIGQISSEVPQNLSASRPQDRQFILSSKKLLLSDSGFYLCAWVRRGPMNTEAFFGQGTRLTVV.

The V call is TRBV7-2, the J call TRBJ1-2; no reliable D call. Germline V CDR1 and CDR2: SGHTA, FQGNSA. The CDR3 extends over 13 amino acids. V was clipped by 3 bases and J by 1 base, with 6 bases between them. The CDR3 is CASSLAHNYGYTF. As DNA, the CDR3 is TGTGCCAGCAGCTTGGCTCATAACTATGGCTACACCTTC. The full variable domain, with the rest looked up from reference TRBV7-2 and TRBJ1-2, is GAGVSQSPSNKVTEKGKDVELRCDPISGHTALYWYRQSLGQGLEFLIYFQGNSAPDKSGLPSDRFSAERTGGSVSTLTIQRTQQEDSAVYLCASSLAHNYGYTFGSGTRLTVV.

This clone occurred once. The gene calls are TRBV5-4 and TRBJ1-1; maybe TRBD1 (6 bases). Trimming cost V 4 bases and J 1 base, with 11 bases left between them. The CDR3 is 14 amino acids. The germline gives CDR1 SGHNT, CDR2 YYREEE (reference sequence). The CDR3 sequence: CASSLGQRNTEAFF. The CDR3 DNA is TGTGCCAGCAGCCTAGGACAGAGGAACACTGAAGCTTTCTTT.

This rearrangement joins TRBV2 to TRBJ2-5, with TRBD1 matching over 11 bases. The CDR3 is 17 amino acids. Unmatched junction bases numbered 14, after V lost 8 bases and J lost 3 bases. In germline, CDR1 is SNHLY, CDR2 FYNNEI. The CDR3 region is CASQTGTGGFYKETQYF. The CDR3 DNA follows: TGTGCCAGCCAAACGGGGACAGGGGGATTCTATAAAGAGACCCAGTACTTC.

J is TRBJ2-7 and V is TRBV6-1; D is unclear. Germline CDR1 and CDR2: MNHNS and SASEGT. The length of the CDR3 is 16 residues. Trimming shortened V by 0 bases and J by 0 bases, and 12 bases separated the two germline ends. Here the CDR3 DNA reads TGTGCCAGCAGTGAAGCGCTCGTCAGGTCCTCCTACGAGCAGTACTTC. The encoded protein is CASSEALVRSSYEQYF.

The rearrangement joins TRBV7-2 to TRBJ1-1, with D perhaps matching TRBD1 (5 bases). Germline CDR1 SGHTA, CDR2 FQGNSA. This CDR3 contains 13 residues. Trimming shortened V by 3 bases and J by 4 bases, and 9 bases separated the two germline ends. The DNA for the CDR3 is TGTGCCAGCAGCTTTGGGGCGAGCACTGAAGCTTTCTTT. Translating it yields CASSFGASTEAFF.

The chain couples TRBV7-6 to TRBJ1-2, with 10 bases aligning to TRBD1. Germline V gene sequence: CDR1 SGHVS, CDR2 FNYEAQ. Trimming at V came to 4 bases and at J to 8 bases, leaving 4 bases not matched to a gene. There are 13 residues in the CDR3. The CDR3 bases are TGTGCCAGCAGCTCCGGGACAGGGGTAGGCTACACCTTC. Amino acids: CASSSGTGVGYTF.

The CDR3 DNA is TGTGCCAGCAGTTTCCAGGGGTTAGGGTTGGGGACAGATACGCAGTATTTT. Translation gives CASSFQGLGLGTDTQYF. The chain employs TRBV27 and TRBJ2-3, with D perhaps TRBD1 (6 bases). The CDR3 has 17 amino acids. Germline CDR1 and CDR2: MNHEY and SMNVEV (reference sequence). V was pared by 3 bases and J by 3 bases, with 19 bases between.

V gene TRBV9 combines with J gene TRBJ2-2; 7 bases line up with TRBD1. J was trimmed by 4 bases and V by 4 bases; bases with no gene match: 7. The CDR3 runs 15 residues. Germline values: CDR1 SGDLS, CDR2 YYNGEE. The CDR3 DNA follows: TGTGCCAGCAGCTACCGGGACAGACCCACCGGGGAGCTGTTTTTT. This sequence encodes CASSYRDRPTGELFF.

The genes are TRBV15 and TRBJ1-2; D remains unclear. Germline loops: CDR1 LNHNV, CDR2 YYDKDF (reference sequence). Trimming stripped 1 base from V and 0 bases from J, with 12 bases between. CDR3 length: 16 amino acids. CDR3 sequence reads: CATSRASGSTNYGYTF. The CDR3 DNA reads TGTGCCACCAGCAGAGCCTCAGGTTCTACTAACTATGGCTACACCTTC. Based on the CDR3 plus reference TRBV15 and TRBJ1-2, the full variable domain is DAMVIQNPRYQVTQFGKPVTLSCSQTLNHNVMYWYQQKSSQAPKLLFHYYDKDFNNEADTPDNFQSRRPNTSFCFLDIRSPGLGDTAMYLCATSRASGSTNYGYTFGSGTRLTVV.

V usage is TRBV18 and J usage is TRBJ2-7, with 11 bases matching TRBD2. The CDR3 sequence is 15 residues long. In germline, CDR1 is KGHSH, CDR2 LQKENI. V dropped 6 bases and J dropped 2; count of bases not matched to a gene: 6. CDR3 residues: CASSPTSGSTYEQYF. Here the CDR3 DNA reads TGTGCCAGCTCCCCTACTAGCGGGAGTACCTACGAGCAGTACTTC.